One sample yielded the 27 T cell receptor beta chains listed below, sequenced in a study of blood T cell repertoires in COVID-19. Assay used: immunoSEQ multiplex PCR; TCRdb lists only in-frame clones, some missing. The sample lists about half a million clones, 89% occurring once. Input material: peripheral blood. The receptors derive from a man aged 18 to 30 with COVID-19, enrolled during active disease.

This chain uses TRBV6-5 with TRBJ2-1, with TRBD2 as a possible D gene (5 bases). The CDR3 sequence is 13 residues long. Germline assignment: CDR1 MNHEY and CDR2 SVGAGI. V was pared by 2 bases and J by 7 bases, with 9 bases between. The CDR3 loop is CASSYDGVNEQFF. CDR3 nucleotide sequence: TGTGCCAGCAGTTACGACGGGGTGAATGAGCAGTTCTTC.

The J gene is TRBJ2-7, the V gene TRBV19, with 13 bases that match TRBD2. This CDR3 spans 15 amino acids. In germline, CDR1 is LNHDA, CDR2 SQIVND (reference sequence). The junction had 7 bases not matched to a gene; V was cut back by 7 bases and J by 4 bases. CDR3 amino acids: CASTPGLAGEYEQYF. The CDR3 region has the DNA TGTGCCAGTACCCCCGGACTAGCGGGAGAGTACGAGCAGTACTTC. The full variable domain, completed using reference TRBV19 and TRBJ2-7, is DGGITQSPKYLFRKEGQNVTLSCEQNLNHDAMYWYRQDPGQGLRLIYYSQIVNDFQKGDIAEGYSVSREKKESFPLTVTSAQKNPTAFYLCASTPGLAGEYEQYFGPGTRLTVT.

This clone was seen a single time. The chain recombines TRBV2 with TRBJ1-1; 8 bases line up with TRBD1. V was pared by 6 bases and J by 7 bases, with 4 bases of the junction left unmatched. CDR1 SNHLY and CDR2 FYNNEI come from the germline V gene. This CDR3 is 12 amino acids long. CDR3 loop: CASRMDRDEAFF. The CDR3 region has the DNA TGTGCCAGCAGGATGGACAGGGATGAAGCTTTCTTT.

This clone appeared a single time. The rearrangement links TRBV7-9 to TRBJ2-1, with TRBD2 matching 7 bases. CDR1 is SEHNR and CDR2 is FQNEAQ in the germline V gene (reference sequence). The CDR3 is 16 residues long. V shed 6 bases, J shed 6 bases, and the junction held 14 bases outside the gene matches. CDR3 loop: CASSSLKTGGGNEQFF. Written as DNA, the CDR3 is TGTGCCAGCAGTTCTCTTAAGACGGGAGGAGGCAATGAGCAGTTCTTC.

The chain joins TRBV5-1 to TRBJ2-7; D might be TRBD2 (5 bases). CDR3 size: 13 residues. The germline V gene has CDR1 SGHRS and CDR2 YFSETQ. The V and J ends lost 4 bases and 5 bases respectively, with 13 bases between them. The DNA for the CDR3 is TGCGCCAGCAGCCAATCTAGCTACAACGAGCAGTACTTC. The encoded protein is CASSQSSYNEQYF.

The chain links TRBV7-8 to TRBJ1-1; tentative D call: TRBD1 (6 bases). Germline V lookup: CDR1 SGHVS, CDR2 FQNEAQ. Between the trimmed V and J ends, which lost 5 bases and 5 bases, there was a span of 12 bases. This CDR3 is built from 13 residues. As DNA, the CDR3 is TGTGCCAGCAGCACACAGCAGGGGACTGAAGCTTTCTTT. This translates into CASSTQQGTEAFF.

The CDR3 DNA is TGTGCCAGCAGCCAAGAACCCACAGGACGAGGTGGCTACACCTTC. Amino acids: CASSQEPTGRGGYTF. V usage is TRBV14 and J usage is TRBJ1-2, with a possible D match to TRBD1 (5 bases). In germline, CDR1 is SGHDN, CDR2 FVKESK. With 0 bases removed from V and 7 bases from J, the gap between germline ends came to 15 bases. The CDR3 extends over 15 amino acids.

The V gene is TRBV10-2, the J gene TRBJ2-2; 9 bases are a match to TRBD2. Germline values: CDR1 WSHSY, CDR2 SAAADI. The CDR3 contains 14 residues. V lost 10 bases, J lost 2 bases, and 5 bases stayed unmatched. Here the CDR3 DNA reads TGCGCCATCAGACTAGCGGCTAACACCGGGGAGCTGTTTTTT. Its protein product is CAIRLAANTGELFF.

V gene TRBV24-1 combines with J gene TRBJ1-5; D remains unclear. Germline V gives CDR1 KGHDR, CDR2 SFDVKD. This CDR3 region has 13 residues. Trimming pared 4 bases from V and 7 bases from J, leaving 10 bases between. The CDR3 nucleotides read TGTGCCACCAGTGAGGGCGGAGGGCAGCCCCAGCATTTT. Its translation is CATSEGGGQPQHF.

The J gene is TRBJ2-2, the V gene TRBV18; possible D gene TRBD1, 6 bases. V dropped 2 bases and J dropped 7 bases, with 17 bases sitting between them. There are 16 residues in the CDR3. Looked up from germline, CDR1 is KGHSH and CDR2 is LQKENI. The CDR3 bases are TGTGCCAGCTCACCATCAGCGAACAGGGTTAACGGGGAGCTGTTTTTT. This gives the protein CASSPSANRVNGELFF.

V usage is TRBV4-2 and J usage is TRBJ2-5; 11 bases are a match to TRBD2. The CDR3 sequence is 16 residues long. J gave up 2 bases and V 0 bases, and 2 bases lay outside the gene matches. The germline CDR1 and CDR2 sequences are LGHNA and YNFKEQ. CDR3 DNA sequence: TGTGCCAGCAGCCAAGAAATAGCGGGGGGGCAAGAGACCCAGTACTTC. Translation: CASSQEIAGGQETQYF.

The chain combines TRBV2 with TRBJ2-7; tentative D call: TRBD2 (5 bases). The CDR3 is 12 amino acids. The germline CDR1 and CDR2 sequences are SNHLY and FYNNEI. Trimming took 6 bases from V and 6 from J, leaving 12 bases between them. CDR3 sequence: CASRSDLGEQYF. CDR3 nucleotides: TGTGCCAGCAGATCGGACTTGGGCGAGCAGTACTTC.

The chain uses TRBV6-1 and TRBJ2-7; perhaps TRBD1 as D (6 bases). V was cut by 1 base and J by 1 base, with 11 bases left in between. In germline, CDR1 is MNHNS, CDR2 SASEGT. This CDR3 comprises 15 residues. The CDR3 sequence: CASSEGDTGSYEQYF. The CDR3 DNA is TGTGCCAGCAGTGAAGGGGACACAGGTTCCTACGAGCAGTACTTC.

The V gene is TRBV7-5, the J gene TRBJ2-7; the table's D call, TRBD1, has no DNA check behind it. TRBV7-5 is listed as a pseudogene. The CDR3 loop spans 20 amino acids. The CDR3: CVRSFPPWQGWDNSPYEQYF. DNA of the CDR3: TGTGTCAGAAGCTTCCCCCCCTGGCAGGGGTGGGACAACTCCCCCTACGAGCAGTACTTC.

The chain has TRBV2 and TRBJ2-5; D remains unclear. CDR3 length: 13 residues. Trimming took 5 bases from V and 3 from J, leaving 10 bases between them. Germline loops: CDR1 SNHLY, CDR2 FYNNEI. CDR3 sequence reads: CASSIYNEETQYF. In DNA, the CDR3 is TGTGCCAGCAGTATATACAACGAAGAGACCCAGTACTTC.

V and J are TRBV13 and TRBJ2-7; 7 bases fit TRBD2. The CDR3 covers 15 residues. From germline, CDR1 is PRHDT and CDR2 FYEKMQ (reference sequence). V shed 3 bases and J 1 base; nucleotides not matched to a gene: 6. CDR3 residues: CASSFVGRRSYEQYF. The DNA of the CDR3 is TGTGCCAGCAGCTTTGTCGGGAGGAGATCCTACGAGCAGTACTTC.

The chain links TRBV12-3 or TRBV12-4 to TRBJ2-7, with D uncertain. The length of the CDR3 is 13 residues. Trimming stripped 5 bases from V and 6 bases from J, with 14 bases between. The CDR3 bases are TGTGCCAGCAGTCGAGGCTCTCAAGGCGAGCAGTACTTC. Protein: CASSRGSQGEQYF.

The chain links TRBV19 to TRBJ1-5, with D perhaps matching TRBD1 (6 bases). CDR3 length: 13 residues. Germline V gene data show CDR1 as LNHDA and CDR2 as SQIVND (reference sequence). V was cut by 4 bases and J by 3 bases, with 7 bases left in between. This CDR3 is CASSRTVNQPQHF. The CDR3 coding sequence is TGTGCCAGTAGTAGGACAGTCAATCAGCCCCAGCATTTT.

This chain links TRBV19 with TRBJ1-6; possibly TRBD1 for D (5 bases). Germline V gene data show CDR1 as LNHDA and CDR2 as SQIVND (reference sequence). The CDR3 consists of 14 residues. V shed 1 base and J shed 4 bases, with 5 bases lying between them. The CDR3 bases are TGTGCCAGTAGTATAGCAGGGTATAATTCACCCCTCCACTTT. It encodes CASSIAGYNSPLHF.

The chain couples TRBV15 to TRBJ2-4; the match to TRBD1 covers 7 bases. The trim removed 1 base at V and 9 bases at J, leaving 6 bases unmatched. CDR1 is LNHNV and CDR2 is YYDKDF in the germline V gene (reference sequence). This CDR3 contains 14 residues. The DNA for the CDR3 is TGTGCCACCAGCAGAGGCCGGGACAGAAGCATTCAGTACTTC. It codes for CATSRGRDRSIQYF.

This chain joins TRBV24-1 and TRBJ1-2, with D possibly being TRBD1 (5 bases). The CDR3 length is 15 residues. Trimming pared 8 bases from V and 1 base from J, leaving 16 bases between. Germline V gives CDR1 KGHDR, CDR2 SFDVKD. The CDR3 DNA reads TGTGCCACCATTACCCAGGGAACAGTTAACTATGGCTACACCTTC. It translates to CATITQGTVNYGYTF.

The rearrangement uses TRBV4-1 and TRBJ2-5; 9 bases match TRBD2. There are 15 residues in the CDR3. V lost 1 base to trimming and J lost 6 bases; unmatched junction nucleotides: 6. CDR1 is MGHRA and CDR2 is YSYEKL in the germline V gene. CDR3 nucleotides: TGCGCCAGCAGCCAAGGTGGTAGCGGGAGTAAGACCCAGTACTTC. It yields the protein CASSQGGSGSKTQYF.

This clone was picked up a small number of times. V is TRBV7-9 and J is TRBJ2-7, with a tentative D call TRBD1 (6 bases). Germline-derived CDR1 and CDR2 are SEHNR and FQNEAQ (reference sequence). Trimming cost V 5 bases and J 1 base, with 15 bases left between them. This CDR3 is 15 amino acids long. CDR3 residues: CASSLQQGGSYEQYF. The CDR3 DNA sequence: TGTGCCAGCAGCCTCCAACAGGGCGGGTCCTACGAGCAGTACTTC.

The rearrangement uses TRBV16 and TRBJ1-5; a possible D gene is TRBD1 (5 bases). The V end was cut by 6 bases, the J end by 3 bases, with 12 bases between. Germline V CDR1 and CDR2: KGHSY, FQNENV. The CDR3 runs to 14 residues. The CDR3 DNA reads as TGTGCCAGCAGTCGTCAGGGAACCAATCAGCCCCAGCATTTT. Translated: CASSRQGTNQPQHF.

The rearrangement links TRBV5-4 to TRBJ2-7; TRBD1 is a possible D gene (5 bases). CDR3 length: 13 amino acids. Trimming shortened V by 5 bases and J by 7 bases, and 16 bases separated the two germline ends. In germline, CDR1 is SGHNT, CDR2 YYREEE (reference sequence). CDR3 in DNA: TGTGCCAGCAGGGAACAGGTAGAGACGGAGCAGTACTTC. It specifies CASREQVETEQYF.

V and J are TRBV19 and TRBJ1-4, with D tentatively TRBD1 (6 bases). There are 15 residues in the CDR3. Trimming removed 6 bases at V and 4 bases at J, with 15 bases between. Per germline, CDR1 LNHDA and CDR2 SQIVND (reference sequence). CDR3 sequence reads: CASRITGIGNEKLFF. In DNA, the CDR3 is TGTGCCAGTAGAATAACAGGGATTGGTAATGAAAAACTGTTTTTT.

As DNA, the CDR3 is TGTGCCACCAGCAGAGATGGCGGGGGACGGGATCAGCCCCAGCATTTT. It encodes CATSRDGGGRDQPQHF. V gene TRBV15 combines with J gene TRBJ1-5; D possibly corresponds to TRBD1 (5 bases). The V and J ends lost 0 bases and 5 bases respectively, with 14 bases between them. The germline V gene encodes CDR1 LNHNV and CDR2 YYDKDF (reference sequence). The CDR3 consists of 16 residues.